This entry lists 18 T cell receptor beta chains sequenced from one sample in a study of blood T cell repertoires in COVID-19 (TCRdb year 2020). The library was prepared using the immunoSEQ multiplex PCR assay. Held by TCRdb, this immuneACCESS table contains in-frame sequences only and omits some clones. Under half of the omission traces to an unresolved V gene where checked; the cause of the rest is unknown. This sample has 55,000 to 75,000 clones in its table, and 70% to 90% of those were observed once. The top ten clones comprise 7.4% of the sample. Sequencing used peripheral blood. These receptors were taken from a human donor with active COVID-19. The donor label of this sample is uncertain.

This clone was seen a handful of times. The chain carries TRBV6-5 and TRBJ2-3; D is possibly TRBD2 (6 bases). In germline, CDR1 is MNHEY, CDR2 SVGAGI. This CDR3 comprises 12 residues. V lost 7 bases, J lost 4 bases, and 9 bases lay in between. The CDR3 nucleotides are TGTGCCAGCACCGGGGGAGCAGATACGCAGTATTTT. As protein: CASTGGADTQYF.

V is TRBV6-2 or TRBV6-3 and J is TRBJ2-7, with D possibly matching TRBD1 (5 bases). CDR3 length: 13 residues. With 0 bases removed from V and 2 bases from J, the gap between germline ends came to 5 bases. The germline gives CDR1 MNHEY, CDR2 SVGEGT. Written as DNA, the CDR3 is TGTGCCAGCAGTTACTCGGACACCTACGAGCAGTACTTC. The encoded protein is CASSYSDTYEQYF.

This clone turned up a few times. This sequence joins TRBV2 and TRBJ2-7, with D perhaps matching TRBD2 (6 bases). V shed 6 bases and J shed 1 base, with 13 bases lying between them. Germline V gene lookup returns CDR1 SNHLY and CDR2 FYNNEI. The CDR3 runs 14 residues. The CDR3 sequence is CASRRSGLSYEQYF. CDR3 coding DNA: TGTGCCAGCAGGCGGAGCGGACTATCCTACGAGCAGTACTTC.

The chain recombines TRBV14 with TRBJ1-2; tentatively, D is TRBD1 (5 bases). Looked up from germline, CDR1 is SGHDN and CDR2 is FVKESK. The V gene lost 0 bases and the J gene lost 8 bases, with 25 bases spanning the gap. The CDR3 totals 18 residues. For the CDR3, the DNA is TGTGCCAGCAGCCAAGAACTGGGCGGGGGAAGCCTTGGTCGCGGCTACACCTTC. Encoded protein: CASSQELGGGSLGRGYTF.

The J gene is TRBJ2-1, the V gene TRBV30; a weak D match, TRBD2 (6 bases). The CDR3 runs to 12 residues. The germline CDR1 and CDR2 sequences are GTSNPN and SVGIG (reference sequence). V was pared by 3 bases and J by 10 bases, with 13 bases between. CDR3 DNA sequence: TGTGCCTGGAGCCCCGGAGGGAACGAGCAGTTCTTC. As protein: CAWSPGGNEQFF. Complete variable domain (other parts from reference TRBV30 and TRBJ2-1): SQTIHQWPATLVQPVGSPLSLECTVEGTSNPNLYWYRQAAGRGLQLLFYSVGIGQISSEVPQNLSASRPQDRQFILSSKKLLLSDSGFYLCAWSPGGNEQFFGPGTRLTVL.

The chain links TRBV19 to TRBJ2-3; 10 bases are shared with TRBD2. This CDR3 contains 17 residues. V lost 1 base and J lost 5; bases outside the gene matches: 9. Germline CDR1 is LNHDA and CDR2 is SQIVND (reference sequence). The CDR3 DNA sequence: TGTGCCAGTAGTATAGCGGCCCTAGCGGGGGCGGGAGATACGCAGTATTTT. Protein sequence: CASSIAALAGAGDTQYF. Using reference TRBV19 and TRBJ2-3 for the parts outside the CDR3, the full variable domain is DGGITQSPKYLFRKEGQNVTLSCEQNLNHDAMYWYRQDPGQGLRLIYYSQIVNDFQKGDIAEGYSVSREKKESFPLTVTSAQKNPTAFYLCASSIAALAGAGDTQYFGPGTRLTVL.

V usage is TRBV7-2 and J usage is TRBJ2-7; the D gene is possibly TRBD2 (6 bases). This CDR3 region has 14 residues. The germline gives CDR1 SGHTA, CDR2 FQGNSA. Trimming removed 6 bases at V and 6 bases at J, with 18 bases between. The CDR3 DNA follows: TGTGCCAGCAGTTCCACCGGGACTTCCATCGAGCAGTACTTC. Translating gives CASSSTGTSIEQYF. The full variable domain, completed using reference TRBV7-2 and TRBJ2-7, is GAGVSQSPSNKVTEKGKDVELRCDPISGHTALYWYRQSLGQGLEFLIYFQGNSAPDKSGLPSDRFSAERTGGSVSTLTIQRTQQEDSAVYLCASSSTGTSIEQYFGPGTRLTVT.

The genes are TRBV19 and TRBJ2-7, with 9 bases that match TRBD2. After removal of 0 bases from V and 7 bases from J, the junction contained 1 base not matched to a gene. The length of the CDR3 is 13 residues. Germline values: CDR1 LNHDA, CDR2 SQIVND (reference sequence). CDR3 in DNA: TGTGCCAGTAGTATAGATCTAGCGGGAGAGCAGTACTTC. Residues: CASSIDLAGEQYF.

The CDR3 DNA reads TGTGCCAGCAGCGTAGTAGGGGACAGGGCCGCACAGTACTTC. Translating it yields CASSVVGDRAAQYF. The V and J genes are TRBV9 and TRBJ2-7; TRBD1 agrees at 9 bases. Germline V gives CDR1 SGDLS, CDR2 YYNGEE. This CDR3 region has 14 residues. V shed 0 bases, J shed 10 bases, and the junction held 8 bases outside the gene matches. The whole variable domain, filled in from reference TRBV9 and TRBJ2-7, reads DSGVTQTPKHLITATGQRVTLRCSPRSGDLSVYWYQQSLDQGLQFLIQYYNGEERAKGNILERFSAQQFPDLHSELNLSSLELGDSALYFCASSVVGDRAAQYFGPGTRLTVT.

The V call is TRBV3-1 (or the pseudogene TRBV3-2), the J call TRBJ2-3; 7 positions agree with TRBD2. Per germline, CDR1 LGHDT and CDR2 YNNKEL (reference sequence). Trimming took 0 bases from V and 3 from J; bases not matched to a gene: 6. The CDR3 runs to 16 residues. CDR3 residues: CASSQDSGTITDTQYF. The DNA for the CDR3 is TGTGCCAGCAGCCAAGACTCTGGGACTATAACAGATACGCAGTATTTT.

This rearrangement joins TRBV6-1 to TRBJ1-6, with D unclear. This CDR3 spans 15 amino acids. V was cut by 3 bases and J by 7 bases, with 13 bases left in between. Germline loops: CDR1 MNHNS, CDR2 SASEGT. The CDR3, as DNA: TGTGCCAGCAGTGAGCGTCTCGGGGTCAATTCACCCCTCCACTTT. Translating it yields CASSERLGVNSPLHF.

This clone occurred once. This chain links TRBV2 with TRBJ2-5; 10 nucleotides align to TRBD2. Germline values: CDR1 SNHLY, CDR2 FYNNEI. J was trimmed by 7 bases and V by 2 bases; bases with no gene match: 10. This CDR3 contains 16 residues. This CDR3 reads CASSETPSGGPRTQYF. The CDR3 DNA reads TGTGCCAGCAGTGAAACCCCTAGCGGGGGCCCTAGGACCCAGTACTTC.

This rearrangement joins TRBV18 to TRBJ1-5, with a possible D match to TRBD1 (5 bases). Germline assignment: CDR1 KGHSH and CDR2 LQKENI. CDR3 length: 14 residues. V lost 6 bases and J lost 2, with 11 bases in between. CDR3 loop: CASSPAQGNQPQHF. The CDR3 nucleotides are TGTGCCAGCTCCCCTGCACAGGGCAATCAGCCCCAGCATTTT. Combining the CDR3 with reference TRBV18 and TRBJ1-5 gives the whole variable domain NAGVMQNPRHLVRRRGQEARLRCSPMKGHSHVYWYRQLPEEGLKFMVYLQKENIIDESGMPKERFSAEFPKEGPSILRIQQVVRGDSAAYFCASSPAQGNQPQHFGDGTRLSIL.

The genes are TRBV12-3 or TRBV12-4 and TRBJ2-7; a possible D gene is TRBD1 (6 bases). This CDR3 has 11 amino acids. Trimming shortened V by 6 bases and J by 3 bases, and 6 bases separated the two germline ends. CDR3 protein: CASRQGYEQYF. The CDR3 DNA follows: TGTGCCAGCAGACAGGGCTACGAGCAGTACTTC.

This chain joins TRBV5-6 and TRBJ1-2; tentatively, D is TRBD1 (5 bases). The CDR3 sequence is 14 residues long. Trimming removed 6 bases from V and 3 bases from J, with 15 bases in between. Germline V lookup: CDR1 SGHDT, CDR2 YYEEEE. The CDR3 spells CASTGMSGDYGYTF. CDR3 coding DNA: TGTGCCAGCACAGGGATGTCGGGCGACTATGGCTACACCTTC.

This chain links TRBV3-1 (or the pseudogene TRBV3-2) with TRBJ1-1; D unclear. Germline assignment: CDR1 LGHDT and CDR2 YNNKEL (reference sequence). The CDR3 consists of 17 residues. Trimming removed 0 bases from V and 0 bases from J, with 14 bases in between. CDR3 residues: CASSQDIRGGMNTEAFF. Here the CDR3 DNA reads TGTGCCAGCAGCCAAGATATTCGAGGTGGAATGAACACTGAAGCTTTCTTT.

This clone has just a few counts. The J gene is TRBJ1-5, the V gene TRBV7-9; perhaps TRBD1 as D (6 bases). The germline V gene encodes CDR1 SEHNR and CDR2 FQNEAQ (reference sequence). CDR3 length: 13 amino acids. V lost 1 base and J lost 7, with 8 bases in between. As DNA, the CDR3 is TGTGCCAGCAGCTTAGAGGGGGACCAGCCCCAGCATTTT. The encoded protein is CASSLEGDQPQHF.

CDR3 sequence: CASYRGGSSPLHF. Here the CDR3 DNA reads TGTGCCAGTTACAGGGGCGGTAGTTCACCCCTCCACTTT. The V and J genes are TRBV2 and TRBJ1-6, with 7 bases fitting TRBD1. The germline V gene encodes CDR1 SNHLY and CDR2 FYNNEI. The CDR3 extends over 13 amino acids. Losses at the gene ends were 9 bases for V and 9 bases for J; bases not matched to a gene: 8. The variable domain in full, with the rest retrieved from reference TRBV2 and TRBJ1-6, is EPEVTQTPSHQVTQMGQEVILRCVPISNHLYFYWYRQILGQKVEFLVSFYNNEISEKSEIFDDQFSVERPDGSNFTLKIRSTKLEDSAMYFCASYRGGSSPLHFGNGTRLTVT.